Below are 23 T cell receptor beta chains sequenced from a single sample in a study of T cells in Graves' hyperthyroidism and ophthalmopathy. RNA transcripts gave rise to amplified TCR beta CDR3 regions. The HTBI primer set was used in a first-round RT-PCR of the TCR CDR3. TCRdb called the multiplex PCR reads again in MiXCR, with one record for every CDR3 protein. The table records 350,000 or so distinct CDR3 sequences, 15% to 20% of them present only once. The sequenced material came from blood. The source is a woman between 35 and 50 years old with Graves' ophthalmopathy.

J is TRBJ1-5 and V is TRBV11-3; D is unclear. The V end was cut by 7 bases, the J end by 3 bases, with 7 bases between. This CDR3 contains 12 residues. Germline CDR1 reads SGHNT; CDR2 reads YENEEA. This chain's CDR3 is CASNLVNQPQHF. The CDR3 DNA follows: TGTGCCAGCAACTTGGTCAATCAGCCCCAGCATTTT.

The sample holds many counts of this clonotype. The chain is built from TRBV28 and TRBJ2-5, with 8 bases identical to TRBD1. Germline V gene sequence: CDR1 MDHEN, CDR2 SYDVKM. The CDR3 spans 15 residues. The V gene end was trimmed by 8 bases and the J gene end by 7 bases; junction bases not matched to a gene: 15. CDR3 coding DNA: TGTGCCAGCTCCCATCCCAGGGGGCGCGTTTGGACCCAGTACTTC. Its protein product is CASSHPRGRVWTQYF.

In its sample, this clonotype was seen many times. CDR3 nucleotide sequence: TGTGCCACCGGAAGGGGAGGGCTTAGCACAGATACGCAGTATTTT. Protein sequence: CATGRGGLSTDTQYF. The J gene is TRBJ2-3, the V gene TRBV24-1, with 7 bases that match TRBD2. This CDR3 is built from 15 residues. Germline V gene lookup returns CDR1 KGHDR and CDR2 SFDVKD. V lost 9 bases, J lost 0 bases, and 8 bases stayed unmatched.

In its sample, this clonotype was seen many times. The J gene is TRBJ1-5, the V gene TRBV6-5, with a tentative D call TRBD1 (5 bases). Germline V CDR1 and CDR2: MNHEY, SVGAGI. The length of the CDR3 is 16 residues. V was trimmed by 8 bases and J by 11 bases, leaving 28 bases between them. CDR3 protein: CASASLGHPLGRAQHF. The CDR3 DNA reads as TGTGCCAGCGCCTCTCTGGGGCACCCCCTCGGTAGGGCCCAGCATTTT.

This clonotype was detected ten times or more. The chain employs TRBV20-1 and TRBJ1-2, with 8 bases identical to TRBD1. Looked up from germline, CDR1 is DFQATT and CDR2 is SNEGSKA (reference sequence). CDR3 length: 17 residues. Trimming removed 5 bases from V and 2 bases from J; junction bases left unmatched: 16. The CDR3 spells CSALPSTRQGPNYGYTF. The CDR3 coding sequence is TGCAGTGCTCTACCTAGTACTCGACAGGGGCCAAACTATGGCTACACCTTC.

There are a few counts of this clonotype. Here the CDR3 reads CASSTPYRGSINRNQPQHF. CDR3 sequence (DNA): TGTGCCAGCAGTACCCCTTACAGGGGAAGTATTAATCGCAATCAGCCCCAGCATTTT. The chain carries TRBV27 and TRBJ1-5; 7 bases fit TRBD1. V lost 5 bases to trimming and J lost 2 bases; unmatched junction nucleotides: 18. CDR3 length: 19 amino acids. Germline loops: CDR1 MNHEY, CDR2 SMNVEV (reference sequence).

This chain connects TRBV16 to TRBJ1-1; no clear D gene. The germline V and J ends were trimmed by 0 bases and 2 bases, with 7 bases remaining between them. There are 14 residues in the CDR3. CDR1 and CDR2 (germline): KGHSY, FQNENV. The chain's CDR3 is CASSQSNGNTEAFF. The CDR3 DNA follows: TGTGCCAGCAGCCAATCGAACGGTAACACTGAAGCTTTCTTT.

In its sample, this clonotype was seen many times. Written as DNA, the CDR3 is TGCGCCAGCAGCTTGGACAGGAGGGGCATTGAAGCTTTCTTT. Its protein is CASSLDRRGIEAFF. The chain uses TRBV5-1 and TRBJ1-1; TRBD1 might be the D (5 bases). The CDR3 runs 14 residues. Germline V gene sequence: CDR1 SGHRS, CDR2 YFSETQ. The V end was cut by 0 bases, the J end by 7 bases, with 13 bases between.

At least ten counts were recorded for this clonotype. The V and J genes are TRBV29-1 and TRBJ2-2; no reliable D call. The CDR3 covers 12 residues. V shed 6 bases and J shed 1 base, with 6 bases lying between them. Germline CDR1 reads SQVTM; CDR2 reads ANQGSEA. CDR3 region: CSVLWNTGELFF. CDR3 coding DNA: TGCAGCGTGCTCTGGAACACCGGGGAGCTGTTTTTT.

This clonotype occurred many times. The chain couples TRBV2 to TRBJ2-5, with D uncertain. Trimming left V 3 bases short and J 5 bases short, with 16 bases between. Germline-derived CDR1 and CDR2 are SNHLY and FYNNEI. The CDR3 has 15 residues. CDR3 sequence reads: CASSDSHVPRETQYF. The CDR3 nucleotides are TGTGCCAGCAGTGACAGCCACGTGCCGAGGGAGACCCAGTACTTC. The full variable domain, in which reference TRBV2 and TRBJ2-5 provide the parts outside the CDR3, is EPEVTQTPSHQVTQMGQEVILRCVPISNHLYFYWYRQILGQKVEFLVSFYNNEISEKSEIFDDQFSVERPDGSNFTLKIRSTKLEDSAMYFCASSDSHVPRETQYFGPGTRLLVL.

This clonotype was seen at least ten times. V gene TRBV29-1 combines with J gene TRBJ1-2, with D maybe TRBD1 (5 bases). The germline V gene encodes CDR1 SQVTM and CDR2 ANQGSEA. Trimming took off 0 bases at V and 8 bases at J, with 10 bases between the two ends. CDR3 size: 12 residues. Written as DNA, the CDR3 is TGCAGCGTTGAAGATACGGGGGAGGGCTACACCTTC. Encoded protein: CSVEDTGEGYTF.

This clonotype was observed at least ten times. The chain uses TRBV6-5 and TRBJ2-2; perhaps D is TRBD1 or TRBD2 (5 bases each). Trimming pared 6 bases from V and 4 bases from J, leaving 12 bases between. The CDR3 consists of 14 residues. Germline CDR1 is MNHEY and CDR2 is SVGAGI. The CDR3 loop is CASRGTRATGELFF. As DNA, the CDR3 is TGTGCCAGCAGGGGGACCAGGGCCACCGGGGAGCTGTTTTTT.

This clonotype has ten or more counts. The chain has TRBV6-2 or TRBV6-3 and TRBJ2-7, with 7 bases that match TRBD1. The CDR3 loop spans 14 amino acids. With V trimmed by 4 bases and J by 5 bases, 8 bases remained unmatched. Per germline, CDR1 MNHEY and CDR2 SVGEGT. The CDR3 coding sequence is TGTGCCAGCAGTTTTGACAGGGAGTACGACGAGCAGTACTTC. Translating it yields CASSFDREYDEQYF.

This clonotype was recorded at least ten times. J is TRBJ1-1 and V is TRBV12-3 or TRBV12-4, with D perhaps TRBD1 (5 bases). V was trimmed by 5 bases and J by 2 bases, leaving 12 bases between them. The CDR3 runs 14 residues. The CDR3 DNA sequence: TGTGCCAGCAGTCCAAGGGACCGAAACACTGAAGCTTTCTTT. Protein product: CASSPRDRNTEAFF.

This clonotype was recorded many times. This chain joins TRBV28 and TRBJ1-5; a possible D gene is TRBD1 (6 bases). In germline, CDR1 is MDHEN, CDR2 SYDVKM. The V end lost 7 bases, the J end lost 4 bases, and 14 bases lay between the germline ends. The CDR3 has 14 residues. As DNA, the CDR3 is TGTGCCAGCACCCTAGGGGGAGGAAATCAGCCCCAGCATTTT. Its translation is CASTLGGGNQPQHF.

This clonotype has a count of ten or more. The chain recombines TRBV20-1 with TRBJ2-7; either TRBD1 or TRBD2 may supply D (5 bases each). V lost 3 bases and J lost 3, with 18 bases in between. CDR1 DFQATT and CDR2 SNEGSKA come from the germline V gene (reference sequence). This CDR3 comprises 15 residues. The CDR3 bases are TGCAGTGCTAGCGGGGTGCAGGGCCTAGTCTACGAGCAGTACTTC. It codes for CSASGVQGLVYEQYF.

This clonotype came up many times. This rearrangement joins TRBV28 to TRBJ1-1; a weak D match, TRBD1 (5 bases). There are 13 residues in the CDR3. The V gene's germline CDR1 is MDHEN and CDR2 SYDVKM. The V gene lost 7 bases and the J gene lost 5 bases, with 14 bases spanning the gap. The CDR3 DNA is TGTGCCAGCAAGGGGAAAGTTGGTACTGAAGCTTTCTTT. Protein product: CASKGKVGTEAFF.

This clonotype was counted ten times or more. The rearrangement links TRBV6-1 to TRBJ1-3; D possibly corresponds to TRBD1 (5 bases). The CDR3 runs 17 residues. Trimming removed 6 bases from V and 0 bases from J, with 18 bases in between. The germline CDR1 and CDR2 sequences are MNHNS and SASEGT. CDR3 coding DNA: TGTGCCAGCAGCCCAAGGCGTCTGGGGCGCTCTGGAAACACCATATATTTT. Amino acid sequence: CASSPRRLGRSGNTIYF.

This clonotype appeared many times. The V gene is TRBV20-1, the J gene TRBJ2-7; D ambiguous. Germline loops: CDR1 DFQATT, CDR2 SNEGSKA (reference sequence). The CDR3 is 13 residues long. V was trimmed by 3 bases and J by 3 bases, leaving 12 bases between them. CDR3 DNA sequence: TGCAGTGCTAGTTACACAAACGACTACGAGCAGTACTTC. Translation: CSASYTNDYEQYF.

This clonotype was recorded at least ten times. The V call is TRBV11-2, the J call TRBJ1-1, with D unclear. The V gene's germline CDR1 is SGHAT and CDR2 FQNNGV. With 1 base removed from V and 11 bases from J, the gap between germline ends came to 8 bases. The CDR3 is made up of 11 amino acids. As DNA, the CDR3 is TGTGCCAGCAGCTTAGTGGACCGGGCTTTCTTT. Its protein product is CASSLVDRAFF.

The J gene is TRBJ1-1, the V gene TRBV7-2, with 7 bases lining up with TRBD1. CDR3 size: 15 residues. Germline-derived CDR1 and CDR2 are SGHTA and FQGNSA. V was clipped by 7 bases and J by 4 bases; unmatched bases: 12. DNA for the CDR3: TGTGCCAGCACCCTCCCTCCGGGACAGTTCACTGAAGCTTTCTTT. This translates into CASTLPPGQFTEAFF.

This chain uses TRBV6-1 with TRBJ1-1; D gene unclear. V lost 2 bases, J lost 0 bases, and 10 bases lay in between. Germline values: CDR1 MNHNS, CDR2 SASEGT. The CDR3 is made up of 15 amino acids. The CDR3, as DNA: TGTGCCAGCAGTGAATTGGAGGGCATGAACACTGAAGCTTTCTTT. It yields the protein CASSELEGMNTEAFF.

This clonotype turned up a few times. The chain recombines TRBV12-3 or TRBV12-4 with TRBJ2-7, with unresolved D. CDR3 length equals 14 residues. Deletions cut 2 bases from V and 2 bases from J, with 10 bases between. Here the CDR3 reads CASSLFYVPYEQYF. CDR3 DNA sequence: TGTGCCAGCAGTTTATTTTACGTTCCCTACGAGCAGTACTTC.